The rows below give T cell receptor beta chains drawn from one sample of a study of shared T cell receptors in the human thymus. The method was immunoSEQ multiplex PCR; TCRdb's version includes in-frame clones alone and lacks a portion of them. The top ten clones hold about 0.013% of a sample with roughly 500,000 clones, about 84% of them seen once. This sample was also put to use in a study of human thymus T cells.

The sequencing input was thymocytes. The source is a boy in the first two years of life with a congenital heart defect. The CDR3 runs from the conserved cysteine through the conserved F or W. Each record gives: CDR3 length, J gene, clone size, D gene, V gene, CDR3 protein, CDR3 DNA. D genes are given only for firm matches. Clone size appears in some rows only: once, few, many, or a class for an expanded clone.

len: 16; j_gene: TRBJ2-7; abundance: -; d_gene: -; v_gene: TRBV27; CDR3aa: CASSLFPSVDSYEQYF; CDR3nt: TGTGCCAGCAGTTTATTCCCTAGCGTGGACTCCTACGAGCAGTACTTC
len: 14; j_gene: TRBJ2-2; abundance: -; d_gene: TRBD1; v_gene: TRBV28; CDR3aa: CASSKTGSTGELFF; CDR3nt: TGTGCCAGCAGTAAGACAGGGTCCACCGGGGAGCTGTTTTTT
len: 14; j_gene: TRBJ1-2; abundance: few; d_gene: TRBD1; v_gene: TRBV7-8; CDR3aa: CASSQQGTGGGYTF; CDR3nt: TGTGCCAGCAGCCAACAGGGGACCGGGGGCGGCTACACCTTC
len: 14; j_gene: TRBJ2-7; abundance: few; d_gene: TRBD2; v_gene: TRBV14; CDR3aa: CASSQGLAGVEQYF; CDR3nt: TGTGCCAGCAGCCAGGGACTAGCGGGAGTGGAGCAGTACTTC
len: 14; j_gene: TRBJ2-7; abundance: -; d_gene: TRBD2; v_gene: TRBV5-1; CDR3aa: CASSLGLALYEQYF; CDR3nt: TGCGCCAGCAGCTTGGGACTAGCGCTGTACGAGCAGTACTTC
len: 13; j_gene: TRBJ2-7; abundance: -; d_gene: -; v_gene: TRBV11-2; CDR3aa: CASSSTTTYEQYF; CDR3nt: TGTGCCAGCAGCTCGACTACAACCTACGAGCAGTACTTC
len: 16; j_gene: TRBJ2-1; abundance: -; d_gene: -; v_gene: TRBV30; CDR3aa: CAWTPIADSSYNEQFF; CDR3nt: TGTGCCTGGACCCCGATAGCCGACAGCTCCTACAATGAGCAGTTCTTC
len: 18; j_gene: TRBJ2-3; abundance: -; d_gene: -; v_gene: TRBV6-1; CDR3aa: CASSEAPRNRRGTDTQYF; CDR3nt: TGTGCCAGCAGTGAAGCTCCTAGGAACCGGAGAGGCACAGATACGCAGTATTTT
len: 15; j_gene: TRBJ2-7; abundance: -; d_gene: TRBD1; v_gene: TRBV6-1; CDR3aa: CASSQAGTGPYEQYF; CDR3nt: TGTGCCAGCAGTCAGGCCGGGACAGGTCCCTACGAGCAGTACTTC
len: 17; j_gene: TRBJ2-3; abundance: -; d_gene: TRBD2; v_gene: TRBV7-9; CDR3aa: CASSPRTSGRRADTQYF; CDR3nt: TGTGCCAGCAGCCCACGAACTAGCGGGAGACGGGCAGATACGCAGTATTTT
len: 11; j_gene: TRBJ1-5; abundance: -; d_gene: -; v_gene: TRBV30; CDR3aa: CASGSGQPQHF; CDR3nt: TGTGCCTCGGGTTCCGGTCAGCCCCAGCATTTT
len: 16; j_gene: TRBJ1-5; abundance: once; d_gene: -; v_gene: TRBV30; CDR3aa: CAWSSLAGHSNQPQHF; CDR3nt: TGTGCCTGGAGTTCCCTGGCGGGTCATAGCAATCAGCCCCAGCATTTT
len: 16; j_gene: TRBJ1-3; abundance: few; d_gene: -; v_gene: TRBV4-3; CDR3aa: CASSQDRVSSGNTIYF; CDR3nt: TGCGCCAGCAGCCAAGACAGGGTTAGCTCTGGAAACACCATATATTTT
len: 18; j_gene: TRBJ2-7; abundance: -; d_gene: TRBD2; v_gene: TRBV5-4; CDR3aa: CASSLGGTQLAEGGKQYF; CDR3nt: TGTGCCAGCAGCTTGGGGGGGACCCAACTAGCGGAGGGAGGAAAGCAGTACTTC
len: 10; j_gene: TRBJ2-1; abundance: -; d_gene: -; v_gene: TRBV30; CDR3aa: CAWKLDEQFF; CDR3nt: TGTGCCTGGAAACTCGATGAGCAGTTCTTC